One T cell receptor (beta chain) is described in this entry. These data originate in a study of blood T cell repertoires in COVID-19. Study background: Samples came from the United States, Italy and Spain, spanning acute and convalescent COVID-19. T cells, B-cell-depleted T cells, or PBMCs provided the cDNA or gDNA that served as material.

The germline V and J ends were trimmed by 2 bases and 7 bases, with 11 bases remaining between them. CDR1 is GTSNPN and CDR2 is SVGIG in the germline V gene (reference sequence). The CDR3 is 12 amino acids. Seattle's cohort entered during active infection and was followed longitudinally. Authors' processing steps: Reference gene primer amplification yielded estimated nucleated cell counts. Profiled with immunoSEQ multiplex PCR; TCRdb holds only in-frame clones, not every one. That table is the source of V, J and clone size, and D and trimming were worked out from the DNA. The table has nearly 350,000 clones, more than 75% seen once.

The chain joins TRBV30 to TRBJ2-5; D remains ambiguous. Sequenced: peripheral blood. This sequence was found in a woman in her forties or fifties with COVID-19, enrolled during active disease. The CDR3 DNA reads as TGTGCCTGGAGTAAACGACCGGGGACCCAGTACTTC. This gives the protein CAWSKRPGTQYF.